This T cell receptor (beta chain) came from a study of shared clonotypes between healthy human individuals. Every one of the donors was a Caucasian adult that lived in Nashville, Tennessee. CD4+ cells underwent separation, giving CD45RA+ naive and CD45RA-negative memory subsets. Overall study results and limits: It was only blood that was sampled, and tissue repertoires likely differ. Non-shared clonotypes had lower generation probabilities than clonotypes shared by all four sorted-subset donors.

Turning to this clone: Its antigen is as yet unknown.

V shed 4 bases, J shed 2 bases, and the junction held 5 bases outside the gene matches. This CDR3 is built from 14 residues. The V gene's germline CDR1 is SGHRS and CDR2 YFSETQ. Profiling relied on immunoSEQ multiplex PCR, and the TCRdb table lists in-frame clones only, not all of them. The table includes roughly 2.5 million clones, around 90% detected once. Sequenced sample: naive CD4+ T cells sorted from blood. Subset indicated: CD45RA+ positively selected. The J gene is TRBJ2-5, the V gene TRBV5-1; 7 nucleotides match TRBD2. This clonotype was sampled from a man between 18 and 29 years old in good health. The CDR3 sequence is CASSGGLPQETQYF. The CDR3 DNA follows: TGCGCCAGCAGCGGGGGACTACCGCAAGAGACCCAGTACTTC.